A single sample gave rise to the 31 T cell receptor beta chains below, sequenced in a study of T cell repertoires in cytomegalovirus infection (dated by TCRdb to between 2018 and 2020). Their antigens are not known. This specimen's treatment or condition label, per the study, means: in vitro stimulation with specific CMV peptide epitopes to enrich CMV-specific T cells. TCRdb shows the sequencer as Illumina HiSeq 1500. Using fastp at Q25 and MiXCR, TCRdb reprocessed the public reads and kept productive beta chains. Identical CDR3 proteins give one entry, which carries the most common genes and DNA. A total of a few hundred thousand distinct CDR3 sequences appear in this sample, approximately 40% of them only once. Of the sample, about half falls within the top ten clones. This specimen consisted of cultured PBMCs, obtained from culture after CMV antigen stimulation. The receptors here all came from a human donor in good health (CMV status not recorded). Some clones in this sample may be carry-over from other donors' samples.

The chain links TRBV2 to TRBJ2-7; D call uncertain. The CDR3 is 13 amino acids. Per the germline V gene, CDR1 is SNHLY and CDR2 is FYNNEI. Trimming took 7 bases from V and 2 from J, leaving 12 bases between them. The DNA for the CDR3 is TGTGCCAGCAACCTTCGAGGTACCTACGAGCAGTACTTC. The encoded protein is CASNLRGTYEQYF.

The chain combines TRBV3-1 with TRBJ2-2; perhaps D is TRBD1 or TRBD2 (5 bases each). CDR1 LGHDT and CDR2 YNNKEL come from the germline V gene (reference sequence). V lost 0 bases to trimming and J lost 2 bases, with 10 bases between them. This CDR3 contains 16 residues. CDR3: CASSQDGGINTGELFF. CDR3 DNA: TGTGCCAGCAGCCAAGATGGGGGAATTAACACCGGGGAGCTGTTTTTT.

The chain uses TRBV12-3 or TRBV12-4 and TRBJ1-4, with a weak D call TRBD1 (5 bases). Deletions cut 4 bases from V and 7 bases from J, with 10 bases between. This CDR3 has 13 residues. CDR3 nucleotide sequence: TGTGCCAGCAGTTCCGTCGGGGGTGAAAAACTGTTTTTT. Its translation is CASSSVGGEKLFF.

This clonotype has more than one count but fewer than ten. This sequence joins TRBV12-3 or TRBV12-4 and TRBJ2-5, with D perhaps TRBD2 (5 bases). The CDR3 totals 13 residues. V lost 5 bases and J 5 bases, leaving 12 bases between the germline ends. CDR3 sequence: CASSPPPGETQYF. The CDR3 DNA follows: TGTGCCAGCAGTCCCCCGCCGGGGGAGACCCAGTACTTC.

The table lists this clonotype with a few counts. This chain joins TRBV10-3 and TRBJ1-3; maybe TRBD1 (5 bases). Germline loops: CDR1 ENHRY, CDR2 SYGVKD. This CDR3 spans 16 amino acids. The V gene lost 10 bases and the J gene lost 0 bases, with 19 bases spanning the gap. The CDR3 nucleotides are TGTGCCACGTACCCCCCGGGGCAAGACTCTGGAAACACCATATATTTT. Protein product: CATYPPGQDSGNTIYF.

This clonotype was seen at least ten times. The chain recombines TRBV7-2 with TRBJ1-1, with D possibly being TRBD1 (6 bases). Germline V lookup: CDR1 SGHTA, CDR2 FQGNSA. Trimming removed 5 bases at V and 1 base at J, with 11 bases between. There are 14 residues in the CDR3. The CDR3 nucleotides read TGTGCCAGCAGCCCAGGGGCGGCGAACACTGAAGCTTTCTTT. Its translation: CASSPGAANTEAFF.

This clonotype occurred a few times. The rearrangement uses TRBV20-1 and TRBJ1-6; D is possibly TRBD1 (6 bases). This CDR3 contains 15 residues. The germline V and J ends were trimmed by 6 bases and 5 bases, with 17 bases remaining between them. CDR1 is DFQATT and CDR2 is SNEGSKA in the germline V gene (reference sequence). For the CDR3, the DNA is TGCAGTGCGATGTACGACAGGAGAGATAATTCACCCCTCCACTTT. Translation: CSAMYDRRDNSPLHF.

The chain combines TRBV5-1 with TRBJ2-3; 7 positions agree with TRBD2. CDR1 is SGHRS and CDR2 is YFSETQ in the germline V gene. The CDR3 has 15 amino acids. J was trimmed by 1 base and V by 0 bases; bases with no gene match: 2. The CDR3 region is CASSLGTRGTDTQYF. CDR3 DNA: TGCGCCAGCAGCTTGGGGACTAGAGGCACAGATACGCAGTATTTT.

Only a few counts were recorded for this clonotype. The chain carries TRBV4-2 and TRBJ2-3; a weak D match, TRBD2 (6 bases). The length of the CDR3 is 15 residues. Germline loops: CDR1 LGHNA, CDR2 YNFKEQ. Trimming cost V 3 bases and J 0 bases, with 10 bases left between them. The CDR3 sequence is CASSQERASTDTQYF. The CDR3 bases are TGTGCCAGCAGCCAGGAGCGGGCTAGCACAGATACGCAGTATTTT.

This clonotype occurred a few times. At one of its ends the junction is not consistent with the germline gene, which may arise from a read error. The chain links TRBV7-6 to TRBJ2-1; D is tentatively TRBD1 or TRBD2 (6 bases each). CDR3 length equals 12 residues. Looked up from germline, CDR1 is SGHVS and CDR2 is FNYEAQ. The CDR3 nucleotides read TGTGCCAGCAGCTTAGATTGGGGGGCCCAAGTCTTC. This codes for CASSLDWGAQVF.

This clonotype was picked up a small number of times. The chain employs TRBV7-7 and TRBJ2-3; TRBD1 matches 8 bases. V trimming: 3 bases; J trimming: 5 bases; junction bases outside the gene matches: 4. Germline assignment: CDR1 SSHAT and CDR2 FNYEAQ (reference sequence). This CDR3 has 14 residues. The CDR3 spells CASSFGQGGDTQYF. CDR3 bases: TGTGCCAGCAGCTTTGGACAGGGAGGAGATACGCAGTATTTT.

The chain links TRBV20-1 to TRBJ2-2; D is perhaps TRBD1 or TRBD2 (5 bases each). Trimming took 0 bases from V and 6 from J, leaving 14 bases between them. This CDR3 is 15 amino acids long. Germline V gene lookup returns CDR1 DFQATT and CDR2 SNEGSKA (reference sequence). CDR3 region: CSARDPGPDAGELFF. CDR3 coding DNA: TGCAGTGCTAGAGATCCGGGACCGGATGCCGGGGAGCTGTTTTTT.

V usage is TRBV25-1 and J usage is TRBJ2-1, with D unclear. The CDR3 is 11 residues long. Germline assignment: CDR1 MGHDK and CDR2 SYGVNS. With 5 bases removed from V and 7 bases from J, the gap between germline ends came to 6 bases. CDR3 sequence (DNA): TGTGCCAGCAGTACCCCGAATGAGCAGTTCTTC. This encodes CASSTPNEQFF.

The CDR3 is CASSEVGTNTEAFF. The DNA for the CDR3 is TGTGCCAGCAGTGAAGTGGGGACTAACACTGAAGCTTTCTTT. The genes are TRBV6-1 and TRBJ1-1; TRBD1 might be the D (5 bases). CDR1 and CDR2 from the germline V gene are MNHNS and SASEGT. Trimming removed 1 base at V and 2 bases at J, with 8 bases between. CDR3 length equals 14 residues.

This clonotype has at least ten counts. The chain combines TRBV7-2 with TRBJ2-7; weak D call: TRBD2 (6 bases). Germline V lookup: CDR1 SGHTA, CDR2 FQGNSA. Trimming stripped 2 bases from V and 0 bases from J, with 14 bases between. The CDR3 covers 16 residues. In nucleotides, the CDR3 is TGTGCCAGCAGCTTATTCGGCCGGGGAGGCTCCTACGAGCAGTACTTC. Encoded protein: CASSLFGRGGSYEQYF.

Turning to this clonotype: A read error may produce the germline difference seen at one junction end. The chain recombines TRBV15 with TRBJ2-1; 10 bases line up with TRBD2. This CDR3 contains 15 residues. Germline V gene data show CDR1 as LNHNV and CDR2 as YYDKDF (reference sequence). The CDR3 spells CATSRLAGAYNEQFF. DNA of the CDR3: TGTGCCACCAGCAGACTAGCGGGAGCCTATAATGAGCAGTTCTTC.

This clonotype was seen at least ten times. This chain joins TRBV7-2 and TRBJ2-7; 7 positions agree with TRBD2. This CDR3 is 17 amino acids long. Germline V CDR1 and CDR2: SGHTA, FQGNSA. The V and J ends lost 5 bases and 2 bases, in that order; junction bases with no gene match: 15. The CDR3 region is CASSPVMSRGTTYEQYF. The CDR3 DNA sequence: TGTGCCAGCAGCCCAGTGATGAGCCGGGGGACTACCTACGAGCAGTACTTC.

This clonotype was observed many times. The chain uses TRBV7-2 and TRBJ2-3; TRBD2 matches 11 bases. With V trimmed by 0 bases and J by 1 base, 18 bases remained unmatched. CDR1 and CDR2 from the germline V gene are SGHTA and FQGNSA. The CDR3 has 22 amino acids. The CDR3 DNA is TGTGCCAGCAGCTTAGCGCTAGTTCCGTGGAGTAGCGGGAGGGGAGGCACAGATACGCAGTATTTT. This codes for CASSLALVPWSSGRGGTDTQYF.

The CDR3 bases are TGTGCCATCCTAGGGGCTTCGAGCTCCTACAATGAGCAGTTCTTC. Protein: CAILGASSSYNEQFF. The chain employs TRBV10-3 and TRBJ2-1, with D possibly TRBD1 on 5 matching bases. The CDR3 sequence is 15 residues long. V lost 8 bases, J lost 0 bases, and 14 bases lay in between. CDR1 is ENHRY, CDR2 SYGVKD, per germline.

This clonotype was seen only once. This chain joins TRBV2 and TRBJ2-2; 9 nucleotides line up with TRBD2. Germline loops: CDR1 SNHLY, CDR2 FYNNEI. V lost 8 bases, J lost 5 bases, and 6 bases stayed unmatched. This CDR3 region has 14 residues. CDR3 nucleotide sequence: TGTGCCAGCGCCGGGACTAGCATGACCGGGGAGCTGTTTTTT. Translation: CASAGTSMTGELFF.

The chain has TRBV6-1 and TRBJ1-6; D is possibly TRBD1 (6 bases). V was cut by 10 bases and J by 13 bases, with 23 bases left in between. CDR1 and CDR2 (germline): MNHNS, SASEGT. This CDR3 contains 14 residues. The CDR3 coding sequence is TGTGCCACGAGCAGGACAGCCCCTGAGGGGCCCCTCCACTTT. Its protein is CATSRTAPEGPLHF.

CDR3 protein: CAISESRGMVSGNTIYF. The DNA for the CDR3 is TGTGCCATCAGTGAGTCGAGGGGAATGGTCTCTGGAAACACCATATATTTT. V usage is TRBV10-3 and J usage is TRBJ1-3; a weak D match, TRBD1 (5 bases). Germline V lookup: CDR1 ENHRY, CDR2 SYGVKD. V was shortened by 0 bases and J by 0 bases, with 12 bases between the two germline ends. This CDR3 region has 17 residues.

The chain links TRBV19 to TRBJ2-1; D uncertain. The CDR3 totals 15 residues. Germline-derived CDR1 and CDR2 are LNHDA and SQIVND (reference sequence). V lost 6 bases, J lost 5 bases, and 17 bases lay in between. The CDR3 loop is CASSEIEWPHNEQFF. The CDR3 region has the DNA TGTGCCAGTAGCGAAATTGAGTGGCCCCACAATGAGCAGTTCTTC.

This clonotype is a singleton in its sample. The chain employs TRBV28 and TRBJ1-1; 7 nucleotides match TRBD1. Looked up from germline, CDR1 is MDHEN and CDR2 is SYDVKM. Unmatched junction bases numbered 5, after V lost 4 bases and J lost 3 bases. This CDR3 region has 14 residues. The CDR3 loop is CASSSGGGDTEAFF. The CDR3 DNA reads TGTGCCAGCAGTTCCGGAGGGGGCGACACTGAAGCTTTCTTT.

The CDR3 sequence is CAISEGPASYEQYF. In DNA, the CDR3 is TGTGCCATCAGTGAGGGCCCTGCCAGCTACGAGCAGTACTTC. The rearrangement uses TRBV10-3 and TRBJ2-7; D is undetermined. The CDR3 extends over 14 amino acids. CDR1 is ENHRY and CDR2 is SYGVKD in the germline V gene. Trimming stripped 2 bases from V and 3 bases from J, with 11 bases between.

This clonotype turned up a few times. The chain couples TRBV6-8 to TRBJ2-3; 10 bases align to TRBD2. The CDR3 covers 14 residues. After removal of 5 bases from V and 6 bases from J, the junction contained 5 bases not matched to a gene. Per the germline V gene, CDR1 is MNHGY and CDR2 is SAAAGT. In nucleotides, the CDR3 is TGTGCCAGCAGTGCACTAGCGGGGAGGGATACGCAGTATTTT. It specifies CASSALAGRDTQYF.

In this sample, this clonotype turned up many times. This chain links TRBV7-8 with TRBJ2-3, with D unresolved. Per the germline V gene, CDR1 is SGHVS and CDR2 is FQNEAQ. V lost 3 bases and J 2 bases, leaving 6 bases between the germline ends. This CDR3 has 13 amino acids. The CDR3 reads CASSLTITDTQYF. The CDR3 DNA sequence: TGTGCCAGCAGCTTGACGATCACAGATACGCAGTATTTT.

This chain joins TRBV7-8 and TRBJ2-7; maybe TRBD1 (6 bases). Germline CDR1 is SGHVS and CDR2 is FQNEAQ. The CDR3 extends over 15 amino acids. Trimming pared 2 bases from V and 2 bases from J, leaving 13 bases between. Here the CDR3 DNA reads TGTGCCAGCAGCTTACGCAGGGGACGGCCCTACGAGCAGTACTTC. As protein: CASSLRRGRPYEQYF.

This clonotype was counted only a few times. The chain is built from TRBV11-2 and TRBJ1-3; no definite D call. Deletions cut 5 bases from V and 9 bases from J, with 11 bases between. CDR1 is SGHAT, CDR2 FQNNGV, per germline. CDR3 length: 12 amino acids. The CDR3 nucleotides read TGTGCCAGCAGCCCTCCCCAACCCACCATATATTTT. Its protein is CASSPPQPTIYF. Full variable domain (missing parts from reference TRBV11-2 and TRBJ1-3): EAGVAQSPRYKIIEKRQSVAFWCNPISGHATLYWYQQILGQGPKLLIQFQNNGVVDDSQLPKDRFSAERLKGVDSTLKIQPAKLEDSAVYLCASSPPQPTIYFGEGSWLTVV.

There are a few counts of this clonotype. J is TRBJ2-1 and V is TRBV7-2; 12 positions match TRBD2. The CDR3 totals 17 residues. Germline trimming cut 1 base from V and 9 bases from J; bases unmatched to any gene: 10. Germline values: CDR1 SGHTA, CDR2 FQGNSA. The CDR3 region is CASSLVASGRARGEQFF. CDR3 bases: TGTGCCAGCAGCTTAGTTGCTAGCGGGAGGGCGCGGGGTGAGCAGTTCTTC.

This chain links TRBV7-2 with TRBJ1-3; TRBD1 aligns across 7 bases. The V and J ends lost 5 bases and 2 bases, in that order; junction bases with no gene match: 6. The CDR3 loop spans 15 amino acids. The germline gives CDR1 SGHTA, CDR2 FQGNSA. CDR3 sequence: CASSPQGPAGNTIYF. CDR3 bases: TGTGCCAGCAGCCCACAGGGGCCCGCTGGAAACACCATATATTTT.